These 14 T cell receptor beta chains came from one sample sequenced in a study of blood T cells in healthy people across ages. The use of a sample-barcoded 5' primer and a J-beta primer mix characterized a second PCR of roughly 6 to 11 cycles. Each CDR3 protein is one row after TCRdb ran MiXCR on the 5' RACE reads. The sample lists about 1.5 million distinct CDR3 sequences, approximately 42% occurring once. Sequencing was performed on blood. These TCRs come from a woman aged 18 to 35 in good health.

This clonotype has just a few counts. The gene calls are TRBV18 and TRBJ2-5; 10 bases match TRBD2. There are 16 residues in the CDR3. Trimming at V came to 3 bases and at J to 2 bases, leaving 6 bases not matched to a gene. Germline loops: CDR1 KGHSH, CDR2 LQKENI. CDR3 nucleotide sequence: TGTGCCAGCTCACCGACGCTAGCGGGAGATCAAGAGACCCAGTACTTC. It codes for CASSPTLAGDQETQYF.

This clonotype appeared a few times. The chain uses TRBV29-1 and TRBJ1-1; tentatively, D is TRBD1 (6 bases). In germline, CDR1 is SQVTM, CDR2 ANQGSEA. The ends were cut back, 0 bases at V and 4 bases at J, with 12 bases in the middle. This CDR3 has 14 amino acids. The CDR3 sequence: CSVEEGRGGTEAFF. In nucleotides, the CDR3 is TGCAGCGTTGAAGAGGGCAGGGGAGGCACTGAAGCTTTCTTT. Full variable domain (outside the CDR3, taken from reference TRBV29-1 and TRBJ1-1): SAVISQKPSRDICQRGTSLTIQCQVDSQVTMMFWYRQQPGQSLTLIATANQGSEATYESGFVIDKFPISRPNLTFSTLTVSNMSPEDSSIYLCSVEEGRGGTEAFFGQGTRLTVV.

This clonotype was observed a handful of times. This sequence joins TRBV20-1 and TRBJ2-7; 12 nucleotides align to TRBD2. The CDR3 spans 16 residues. The junction had 16 bases not matched to a gene; V was cut back by 7 bases and J by 6 bases. The germline V gene has CDR1 DFQATT and CDR2 SNEGSKA (reference sequence). CDR3 protein: CSVRSRGLAGIIEQYF. The DNA for the CDR3 is TGCAGTGTCAGAAGTCGAGGACTAGCGGGAATTATCGAGCAGTACTTC.

The chain couples TRBV10-1 to TRBJ2-3, with unresolved D. Germline values: CDR1 WNHNN, CDR2 SYGVQD (reference sequence). The CDR3 consists of 14 residues. V was trimmed by 6 bases and J by 2 bases, leaving 12 bases between them. The CDR3 reads CASSQSVATDTQYF. CDR3 DNA sequence: TGCGCCAGCAGCCAAAGTGTTGCCACAGATACGCAGTATTTT.

The chain uses TRBV12-3 or TRBV12-4 and TRBJ1-2, with 9 bases lining up with TRBD1. J gave up 1 base and V 6 bases, and 12 bases lay outside the gene matches. This CDR3 region has 17 residues. In DNA, the CDR3 is TGTGCCAGCAGACCCGACAGGGGGGCCTTATATAACTATGGCTACACCTTC. It codes for CASRPDRGALYNYGYTF.

The rearrangement uses TRBV30 and TRBJ2-1; 13 bases are a match to TRBD2. The CDR3 sequence is 14 residues long. Germline CDR1 reads GTSNPN; CDR2 reads SVGIG (reference sequence). Here the CDR3 reads CALQLAGGYNEQFF. The CDR3 coding sequence is TGTGCTCTCCAACTAGCGGGGGGGTACAATGAGCAGTTCTTC.

The chain joins TRBV7-2 to TRBJ2-1; the D gene could be TRBD1 or TRBD2 (5 bases each). Trimming left V 5 bases short and J 6 bases short, with 11 bases between. This CDR3 contains 13 residues. The germline CDR1 and CDR2 sequences are SGHTA and FQGNSA. This chain's CDR3 is CASSVYGTNEQFF. CDR3 bases: TGTGCCAGCAGCGTGTACGGGACCAATGAGCAGTTCTTC.

The chain joins TRBV6-2 or TRBV6-3 to TRBJ2-7; a possible D gene is TRBD2 (6 bases). The end of the DNA aligns better with TRBJ2-4, so the J call may be wrong. The CDR3 sequence is 17 residues long. From germline, CDR1 is MNHEY and CDR2 SVGEGT. The CDR3 sequence: CASSYRVGRQGKNIQYF. The CDR3 DNA reads as TGTGCCAGCAGTTACCGGGTTGGGAGGCAGGGCAAAAACATTCAGTACTTC.

The chain is built from TRBV20-1 and TRBJ1-5; 7 bases match TRBD1. Per the germline V gene, CDR1 is DFQATT and CDR2 is SNEGSKA (reference sequence). The CDR3 loop spans 18 amino acids. V lost 2 bases, J lost 0 bases, and 13 bases stayed unmatched. The CDR3 spells CSARFGQGGDYSNQPQHF. CDR3 nucleotide sequence: TGCAGTGCTAGATTTGGTCAGGGGGGAGATTATAGCAATCAGCCCCAGCATTTT.

Note on this clonotype: Germline is not matched at one junction end, which may reflect a read error. The rearrangement joins TRBV7-3 to TRBJ2-3, with TRBD2 matching over 8 bases. The germline gives CDR1 SGHTA, CDR2 FQGTGA. The CDR3 is made up of 16 amino acids. The chain's CDR3 is CASSLTGTRSTGTQYF. In nucleotides, the CDR3 is TGTGCCAGCAGCTTAACTGGGACTAGAAGCACAGGTACGCAGTATTTT.

The chain is built from TRBV5-1 and TRBJ1-2; 7 bases line up with TRBD1. Looked up from germline, CDR1 is SGHRS and CDR2 is YFSETQ. V lost 4 bases, J lost 8 bases, and 8 bases stayed unmatched. This CDR3 spans 13 amino acids. The CDR3 DNA follows: TGCGCCAGCAGCCGGGACAGCCCTGAGGGCTACACCTTC. Residues: CASSRDSPEGYTF.

V gene TRBV12-3 or TRBV12-4 combines with J gene TRBJ2-7, with 9 positions matching TRBD2. This CDR3 is 16 amino acids long. V lost 5 bases, J lost 0 bases, and 8 bases stayed unmatched. In DNA form, the CDR3 reads TGTGCCAGCAGTATTAGCGGGAGTGGCCTCTCCTACGAGCAGTACTTC. This encodes CASSISGSGLSYEQYF.

The chain links TRBV20-1 to TRBJ2-4; the match to TRBD1 covers 9 bases. The end of the DNA is better explained by TRBJ2-7, so the J call may be wrong. Germline loops: CDR1 DFQATT, CDR2 SNEGSKA (reference sequence). This CDR3 spans 13 amino acids. In nucleotides, the CDR3 is TGCAGTGCTACTCCCGGGACAGGGTACGAGCAGTACTTC. This codes for CSATPGTGYEQYF.

This clonotype showed up just a few times. The rearrangement uses TRBV6-5 and TRBJ1-2; D is possibly TRBD1 (6 bases). There are 16 residues in the CDR3. The germline CDR1 and CDR2 sequences are MNHEY and SVGAGI. V lost 7 bases and J lost 2, with 20 bases in between. CDR3 bases: TGTGCCAGCATTCCCGCGACAGGCTTGTGGAACTATGGCTACACCTTC. Its translation is CASIPATGLWNYGYTF.